These 29 T cell receptor beta chains were all obtained from the same sample, sequenced in a study of regulatory T cells in long-lasting Graves disease. TCR beta libraries were built with iRepertoire HTBI primers and Arm-PCR of CDR3 regions. TCRdb reprocessed the multiplex PCR reads with MiXCR, giving one entry per CDR3 protein. The data show 560,000 or so distinct CDR3 sequences, roughly 15% seen once. Time point described: newly diagnosed GD, antithyroid drugs for less than 3 months. The TCR library was made from RNA extracted from PBMCs. This sample also appeared in a second study, on T cells in Graves' hyperthyroidism and ophthalmopathy.

The material was peripheral blood mononuclear cells (PBMCs), obtained at new diagnosis, from a patient treated with antithyroid drugs. Every receptor here comes from a man between 18 and 35 years old with Graves disease.

This clonotype was observed a few times. CDR3 DNA sequence: TGCGCCAGCAGCCAGGGACCCTCTAGGAACACTGAAGCTTTCTTT. It translates to CASSQGPSRNTEAFF. This chain links TRBV5-1 with TRBJ1-1; maybe TRBD1 (5 bases). This CDR3 contains 15 residues. Trimming cost V 4 bases and J 1 base, with 14 bases left between them. CDR1 and CDR2 (germline): SGHRS, YFSETQ.

In this sample, this clonotype turned up many times. The rearrangement links TRBV27 to TRBJ2-1; D might be TRBD1 or TRBD2, each matching 5 bases. Trimming stripped 2 bases from V and 0 bases from J, with 11 bases between. The CDR3 length is 16 residues. CDR1 MNHEY and CDR2 SMNVEV come from the germline V gene (reference sequence). The CDR3 is CASSLGASYSYNEQFF. The CDR3 bases are TGTGCCAGCAGTTTAGGGGCTAGCTACTCCTACAATGAGCAGTTCTTC.

This rearrangement joins TRBV5-4 to TRBJ2-7, with D possibly TRBD1 on 6 matching bases. Germline lookup yields CDR1 SGHNT and CDR2 YYREEE (reference sequence). Deletions cut 3 bases from V and 2 bases from J, with 12 bases between. The CDR3 is made up of 14 amino acids. CDR3 loop: CASSSQGNAYEQYF. As DNA, the CDR3 is TGTGCCAGCAGCTCTCAGGGGAATGCCTACGAGCAGTACTTC.

In its sample, this clonotype was seen a few times. This sequence joins TRBV30 and TRBJ2-7, with no clear D. Germline V gene lookup returns CDR1 GTSNPN and CDR2 SVGIG (reference sequence). Trimming stripped 2 bases from V and 2 bases from J, with 7 bases between. The CDR3 spans 12 residues. The CDR3 sequence: CAWSPPAYEQYF. DNA of the CDR3: TGTGCCTGGAGTCCCCCGGCCTACGAGCAGTACTTC.

This clonotype was seen only a few times. In nucleotides, the CDR3 is TGTGCCAGCAGCGTCTCGACAGGGGCGGGTCAGCCCCAGCATTTT. It encodes CASSVSTGAGQPQHF. The chain carries TRBV7-8 and TRBJ1-5, with TRBD1 identical over 8 bases. Unmatched junction bases numbered 9, after V lost 5 bases and J lost 6 bases. In germline, CDR1 is SGHVS, CDR2 FQNEAQ. The CDR3 spans 15 residues.

This clonotype was counted a few times. The chain carries TRBV24-1 and TRBJ2-1; D gene uncertain. Trimming removed 2 bases at V and 0 bases at J, with 19 bases between. The CDR3 consists of 19 residues. CDR1 is KGHDR, CDR2 SFDVKD, per germline. In nucleotides, the CDR3 is TGTGCCACCAGTGATTCCCCTCGTTGGCAGTTGAGCTCCTACAATGAGCAGTTCTTC. It is translated as CATSDSPRWQLSSYNEQFF.

A note on this clonotype: This is likely a read error, given that the CDR3 carries no conserved phenylalanine or tryptophan at its end. The V call is TRBV12-3 or TRBV12-4, the J call TRBJ1-2, with TRBD1 as a possible D gene (5 bases). The V end was cut by 5 bases, the J end by 4 bases, with 17 bases between. There are 15 residues in the CDR3. In DNA form, the CDR3 reads TGTGCCAGCAGTACCCAGGGAAGAAGTCTCTATGGCTACACCTCC. Encoded protein: CASSTQGRSLYGYTS.

This clonotype was observed a handful of times. The V gene is TRBV3-1, the J gene TRBJ2-1; TRBD2 is a possible D gene (5 bases). Germline CDR1 reads LGHDT; CDR2 reads YNNKEL (reference sequence). The CDR3 spans 15 residues. V lost 4 bases and J lost 3, with 13 bases in between. The CDR3 loop reads CASSPSRVYYNEQFF. Written as DNA, the CDR3 is TGTGCCAGCAGCCCCTCGCGGGTATACTACAATGAGCAGTTCTTC.

This rearrangement joins TRBV29-1 to TRBJ1-2; D is unresolved. Germline V gene lookup returns CDR1 SQVTM and CDR2 ANQGSEA. The CDR3 has 11 amino acids. Trimming left V 8 bases short and J 8 bases short, with 15 bases between. The CDR3 DNA reads TGCAGCCCGCAACTTTGGGCGGGCTACACCTTC. As protein: CSPQLWAGYTF.

This clonotype was seen a few times. The chain joins TRBV3-1 to TRBJ2-2; no reliable D call. CDR1 and CDR2 (germline): LGHDT, YNNKEL (reference sequence). V lost 4 bases to trimming and J lost 3 bases, with 12 bases between them. The CDR3 is 15 residues long. The CDR3 spells CASSLLRPYTGELFF. The CDR3 DNA reads TGTGCCAGCAGCCTCCTCCGGCCATACACCGGGGAGCTGTTTTTT.

In regard to this clonotype: This may come from a read error, since a much larger clone is one base off. The rearrangement joins TRBV5-1 to TRBJ2-1; 7 bases line up with TRBD2. The CDR3 sequence is 15 residues long. CDR1 SGHRS and CDR2 YFSETQ come from the germline V gene. V gave up 4 bases and J gave up 13 bases; unmatched junction bases: 17. CDR3 residues: CASSRGLVGDSFQFF. The CDR3 DNA is TGCGCCAGCAGCCGTGGACTAGTGGGAGACAGTTTTCAGTTCTTC. The full variable domain, its missing parts supplied by reference TRBV5-1 and TRBJ2-1, is KAGVTQTPRYLIKTRGQQVTLSCSPISGHRSVSWYQQTPGQGLQFLFEYFSETQRNKGNFPGRFSGRQFSNSRSEMNVSTLELGDSALYLCASSRGLVGDSFQFFGPGTRLTVL.

This clonotype was counted only a few times. The V gene is TRBV6-1, the J gene TRBJ1-3; TRBD1 matches 9 bases. Trimming took 7 bases from V and 3 from J; bases not matched to a gene: 7. The CDR3 runs 15 residues. In germline, CDR1 is MNHNS, CDR2 SASEGT. The CDR3 is CASTQGQGIGNTIYF. CDR3 sequence (DNA): TGTGCCAGCACCCAGGGACAGGGAATTGGAAACACCATATATTTT.

This clonotype has ten or more counts. The gene calls are TRBV2 and TRBJ1-2, with 7 bases identical to TRBD1. Germline CDR1 and CDR2: SNHLY and FYNNEI. V lost 6 bases, J lost 0 bases, and 4 bases stayed unmatched. The CDR3 loop spans 14 amino acids. This CDR3 is CASSGTEPNYGYTF. The CDR3 DNA follows: TGTGCCAGCAGCGGGACAGAACCTAACTATGGCTACACCTTC.

The sample holds many counts of this clonotype. The chain couples TRBV6-2 or TRBV6-3 to TRBJ2-5; 11 bases match TRBD2. The CDR3 has 17 amino acids. After removal of 0 bases from V and 3 bases from J, the junction contained 6 bases not matched to a gene. Per the germline V gene, CDR1 is MNHEY and CDR2 is SVGEGT. The CDR3 DNA sequence: TGTGCCAGCAGTTACTCGCAAGGGACTAGCGGAAAAGAGACCCAGTACTTC. Encoded protein: CASSYSQGTSGKETQYF.

On this clonotype: One base separates it from a far larger clone, so it is likely a read error. This chain connects TRBV11-2 to TRBJ2-4; 7 bases align to TRBD2. The CDR3 consists of 16 residues. V was pared by 5 bases and J by 13 bases, with 20 bases of the junction left unmatched. Germline V CDR1 and CDR2: SGHAT, FQNNGV. CDR3 region: CASSRGAGAPYNEQYF. CDR3 nucleotides: TGTGCCAGCAGCCGAGGGGCGGGAGCCCCCTACAATGAGCAGTACTTC.

About this clonotype: A read error may explain this, as a much larger clone is one base away. The J gene is TRBJ2-1, the V gene TRBV20-1; maybe TRBD2 (5 bases). V was trimmed by 3 bases and J by 2 bases, leaving 11 bases between them. Per the germline V gene, CDR1 is DFQATT and CDR2 is SNEGSKA (reference sequence). CDR3 length: 14 amino acids. The CDR3: CSASEGATYNEQFF. DNA for the CDR3: TGCAGTGCTAGCGAGGGAGCCACCTACAATGAGCAGTTCTTC.

This clonotype was detected only a few times. The genes are TRBV4-1 and TRBJ2-1; perhaps TRBD2 as D (6 bases). The CDR3 sequence is 18 residues long. The germline CDR1 and CDR2 sequences are MGHRA and YSYEKL. V lost 4 bases and J lost 4, with 23 bases in between. The CDR3 loop is CASSRSLSTGAGYNEQFF. The CDR3 DNA reads as TGCGCCAGCAGCCGAAGCCTTAGTACGGGAGCAGGGTACAATGAGCAGTTCTTC.

Many counts were recorded for this clonotype. One end of the junction does not line up with germline, which may come from a read error. V is TRBV5-1 and J is TRBJ2-3; perhaps TRBD2 as D (6 bases). The CDR3 extends over 14 amino acids. Germline CDR1 is SGHRS and CDR2 is YFSETQ. The CDR3 loop is CASSPPGGTDTQYF. CDR3 nucleotide sequence: TGTGCCAGCAGCCCACCGGGGGGCACAGATACGCAGTATTTT.

The chain uses TRBV13 and TRBJ2-2; 7 bases are a match to TRBD1. From germline, CDR1 is PRHDT and CDR2 FYEKMQ (reference sequence). This CDR3 spans 15 amino acids. V lost 5 bases, J lost 4 bases, and 7 bases stayed unmatched. This CDR3 reads CASSIQGRITGELFF. The CDR3 nucleotides read TGTGCCAGCAGCATACAGGGGCGAATCACCGGGGAGCTGTTTTTT.

In its sample, this clonotype was seen a few times. The rearrangement joins TRBV6-1 to TRBJ1-2, with D tentatively TRBD1 (5 bases). Germline V lookup: CDR1 MNHNS, CDR2 SASEGT. The CDR3 consists of 12 residues. V was shortened by 8 bases and J by 4 bases, with 11 bases between the two germline ends. CDR3 amino acids: CASDLQGYGYTF. CDR3 in DNA: TGTGCCAGCGACCTCCAGGGCTATGGCTACACCTTC.

This clonotype was counted a few times. The V gene is TRBV4-1, the J gene TRBJ1-1, with 9 nucleotides matching TRBD1. The CDR3 totals 16 residues. Germline values: CDR1 MGHRA, CDR2 YSYEKL. Trimming at V came to 0 bases and at J to 3 bases, leaving 5 bases not matched to a gene. This CDR3 is CASSQDSRTGDTEAFF. Here the CDR3 DNA reads TGCGCCAGCAGCCAAGATAGTAGGACAGGGGACACTGAAGCTTTCTTT.

The chain is built from TRBV28 and TRBJ2-3, with TRBD2 matching 9 bases. The CDR3 length is 15 residues. J lost 2 bases, V lost 8 bases, and 8 bases had no gene match. CDR1 and CDR2 from the germline V gene are MDHEN and SYDVKM. CDR3 amino acids: CASRGLAGATDTQYF. The CDR3 DNA reads TGTGCCAGCCGAGGATTAGCGGGAGCCACAGATACGCAGTATTTT.

Notes on this clonotype: Being one base from a much bigger clone, this may be a read error. The chain joins TRBV5-1 to TRBJ2-7; D ambiguous. This CDR3 has 13 residues. CDR1 and CDR2 (germline): SGHRS, YFSETQ. The ends were cut back, 1 base at V and 7 bases at J, with 12 bases in the middle. CDR3 in DNA: TGCGCCAGCAGCTTGACCCACAACAATGAGCAGTACTTC. This encodes CASSLTHNNEQYF.

The chain has TRBV19 and TRBJ2-1; no definite D call. This CDR3 has 12 residues. V lost 11 bases, J lost 7 bases, and 15 bases lay in between. The germline gives CDR1 LNHDA, CDR2 SQIVND (reference sequence). The CDR3 loop reads CAASDHRNEQFF. The CDR3 DNA reads TGTGCCGCGTCCGACCACCGGAATGAGCAGTTCTTC.

V usage is TRBV5-1 and J usage is TRBJ2-5; perhaps TRBD2 as D (6 bases). This CDR3 spans 14 amino acids. From germline, CDR1 is SGHRS and CDR2 YFSETQ. Trimming removed 0 bases from V and 3 bases from J, with 9 bases in between. CDR3 in amino acids: CASSLERVEETQYF. The CDR3 region has the DNA TGCGCCAGCAGCTTGGAGCGGGTTGAAGAGACCCAGTACTTC.

Ten or more counts support this clonotype. The V call is TRBV12-3 or TRBV12-4, the J call TRBJ1-2; 11 nucleotides agree with TRBD1. V lost 6 bases to trimming and J lost 8 bases; unmatched junction nucleotides: 8. CDR3 length: 14 amino acids. The CDR3 sequence: CASRLGQGARGYTF. DNA for the CDR3: TGTGCCAGCAGACTCGGACAGGGGGCGAGAGGCTACACCTTC.

The table lists this clonotype with many counts. The chain is built from TRBV5-8 and TRBJ1-2; TRBD1 is a possible D gene (5 bases). V was shortened by 4 bases and J by 8 bases, with 15 bases between the two germline ends. This CDR3 is 13 amino acids long. CDR1 and CDR2 from the germline V gene are SGHTS and YDEGEE. The CDR3 spells CASSRRGSGGYTF. The CDR3 region has the DNA TGTGCCAGCAGCCGGAGGGGCTCGGGCGGCTACACCTTC.

On this clonotype itself: An end of the junction does not agree with germline; a read error may underlie this. The rearrangement links TRBV28 to TRBJ2-2; 7 bases line up with TRBD2. The CDR3 sequence is 16 residues long. From germline, CDR1 is MDHEN and CDR2 SYDVKM. The CDR3 loop reads CASSLAATNRGGGLFF. The CDR3 DNA is TGTGCCAGCAGTTTAGCGGCTACAAACCGGGGCGGGGGGCTGTTTTTT.

This clonotype has at least ten counts. The chain combines TRBV5-6 with TRBJ2-7; D possibly corresponds to TRBD1 (6 bases). The V end lost 1 base, the J end lost 0 bases, and 8 bases lay between the germline ends. Germline CDR1 and CDR2: SGHDT and YYEEEE. This CDR3 region has 14 residues. Here the CDR3 DNA reads TGTGCCAGCAGCTTGACGGACAGCTCCTACGAGCAGTACTTC. It translates to CASSLTDSSYEQYF.